This record looks at one T cell receptor beta chain sequence and its context. It has no known antigen specificity. No much larger clone is present one base from it, and per-base qualities are unavailable. This sample stems from a study of identical twins (dated by TCRdb to about 2016). About the study as a whole: The study deep-sequenced TCR alpha and beta repertoires from monozygotic twins, unrelated adults of various ages and cord blood to test whether fetal clonotypes persist. To rule out contamination, the twin experiments were replicated at different times with different library preparation protocols. Paper-wide results and their limitations: Compared with coincidental sharing between unrelated individuals, out-of-frame TCR alpha sequences shared between twins had an excess of sequences with low generation probability. Zero-insertion analyses could be partly confounded by invariant T cells such as MAIT and iNKT, though diverse VJ usage argued against such confounding for most clonotypes. In monozygotic twins, recombination models systematically underestimated out-of-frame TCR alpha sharing, but the models matched the sharing seen between unrelated individuals. The excess sharing between twins in beta out-of-frame sequences was weaker because fewer shared sequences reduced the signal-to-noise ratio. Fewer insertions were carried by abundant cord blood beta clonotypes, a similar but weaker trend appeared in young adult naive repertoires, and no such trend appeared in memory repertoires. Because the same donors could not be followed over many years, the conclusions relied on cross-sectional statistical analysis.

Only healthy Caucasian donors were included. The twin cohort consisted of three pairs of female monozygotic twins, all aged about 18 to 30 years. Positive isolation kits from Invitrogen were used to isolate the CD4+ and CD8+ T cell populations. Trimming accounts for 5 bases at V and 8 bases at J, while the number of junction bases matched to no gene is 23. Looking up the germline V gene yields CDR1 SGHVS and CDR2 FQNEAQ. Inclusive of the bounding cysteine and phenylalanine, the CDR3 is 20 residues long. The CDR3 DNA has 60 bases and is translated from base 1. Libraries were prepared through 5' RACE. Sequencer: Illumina HiSeq 2000. Template switching added a universal primer binding site, and the final cDNA carried a unique molecular identifier that allowed TCR cDNA molecules to be counted accurately. Specific primers in the conserved constant-segment region were used to synthesize first-strand cDNA for the TCR alpha and beta chains. To control for contamination, each cDNA library was double barcoded with a SMART-Mk sample barcode plus Illumina barcodes. TruSeq adapter sequences along with Illumina sample barcodes were introduced in two successive PCR steps. The TCR alpha and beta cDNA libraries were sequenced on the Illumina HiSeq platform using custom primers. As for the original processing: Unique molecular identifiers were extracted from raw reads with MiGEC, and CDR3 positions were determined with MiXCR. Recombination models were inferred per individual with the repgenHMM and IGoR tools using an EM algorithm. Shared clonotype analysis was performed with the tcR package in R, normalizing sharing by the product of cloneset sizes. Out-of-frame nonproductive sequences were analyzed to study raw recombination free of thymic and clonal selection effects. The public reads were run again by TCRdb, first through fastp at Q25 and then through MiXCR, and only productive beta chains were kept. Rows matching on CDR3 protein sequence are summarized as one entry with the most common DNA and genes. TCRdb, rather than the study authors, made the V and J calls. Present in this sample are 450,000 or so distinct CDR3 sequences, roughly 26% of which were seen just once. Around 3% of the sample is held by the ten biggest clonotypes.

The sample also formed part of further work on T cells expressing NK-cell markers. The second study's paper adds: Three sorted T-cell subsets (CD3+CD56+NKG2C+, CD3+CD56+NKG2C- and CD3+CD56-NKG2C+) from seven to nine donors had their TCR beta-chain repertoires profiled. Among the eight sequenced donors, only one was HCMV-seronegative, while the other seven were HCMV-seropositive. In several experiments an anti-gammadeltaTCR antibody was added to restrict sorting to alphabetaTCR-expressing T cells. In a handful of donors, the dominant CD3+CD56+NKG2C+ clonotypes were among the top 10 CD8+ clonotypes and accounted for about 1.0-8% of CD8+ T cells. Those dominant clonotypes were again the most abundant among CD3+CD56-NKG2C+ cells in a few donors, at about 28.3-60.1%. Whether the expanded NKG2C-expressing T cell clones were specific for HCMV antigens was left unclear. The study sequenced eight donors, all healthy volunteers chosen at random: three men and five women. HCMV-specific IgG was detected in serum with a commercial ELISA kit to determine HCMV serostatus. MIGEC was used to demultiplex reads and group reads by UMI, and MiTCR was used to assemble and quantify clonotypes. To exclude erroneous sequences, only TCR cDNA sequences supported by at least two reads were retained. The tcR package was used for downstream repertoire analysis, and clonotypes were matched across fractions by CDR3 nucleotide sequence plus V segment. VDJmatch was used to annotate antigen specificity against VDJdb, with one amino acid substitution in CDR3 allowed.

The sequenced sample consisted of CD4+ T cells sorted from blood. Recombination connected TRBV7-8 to TRBJ2-1, and 11 bases in between align with TRBD2. This TCR was sampled from a woman under 30 in good health. The CDR3: CASSLRGVAGGPSNSHEQFF. The DNA sequence is given as TGTGCCAGCAGCCTAAGGGGGGTAGCGGGAGGGCCGTCAAACTCCCATGAGCAGTTCTTC.